This entry lists 14 T cell receptor beta chains sequenced from one sample in a study of PD-1 blockade in mismatch repair-deficient tumors. Data came from immunoSEQ multiplex PCR; TCRdb stores just in-frame clones and leaves some out. The sample lists tens of thousands of clones; more than 75% were seen once. The sequencing here drew on peripheral blood, taken 4 weeks after starting pembrolizumab. The receptors originated from an adult with mismatch repair-deficient cancer.

This clone was observed a handful of times. The chain recombines TRBV2 with TRBJ1-2; 7 bases match TRBD1. Germline trimming cut 0 bases from V and 5 bases from J; bases unmatched to any gene: 6. The CDR3 sequence is 15 residues long. Germline values: CDR1 SNHLY, CDR2 FYNNEI. CDR3 DNA: TGTGCCAGCAGTGAAGCGCTTGGGACAGCTTATGGCTACACCTTC. As protein: CASSEALGTAYGYTF.

The rearrangement uses TRBV5-8 and TRBJ2-3, with D perhaps matching TRBD1 (6 bases). Trimming removed 2 bases at V and 6 bases at J, with 16 bases between. Looked up from germline, CDR1 is SGHTS and CDR2 is YDEGEE. This CDR3 is 15 amino acids long. This CDR3 reads CASSFFTGSGDTQYF. The CDR3 DNA follows: TGTGCCAGCAGCTTCTTCACAGGGTCCGGGGATACGCAGTATTTT.

This chain uses TRBV2 with TRBJ2-1; no clear D. Looked up from germline, CDR1 is SNHLY and CDR2 is FYNNEI. With 7 bases removed from V and 5 bases from J, the gap between germline ends came to 9 bases. This CDR3 has 12 amino acids. The CDR3: CASIFRDNEQFF. DNA for the CDR3: TGTGCCAGCATCTTTCGAGACAATGAGCAGTTCTTC.

The chain employs TRBV4-2 and TRBJ2-1; the D gene is possibly TRBD2 (6 bases). CDR1 LGHNA and CDR2 YNFKEQ come from the germline V gene. The CDR3 extends over 16 amino acids. Between the trimmed V and J ends, which lost 4 bases and 9 bases, there was a span of 22 bases. For the CDR3, the DNA is TGTGCCAGCAGCCCAAGACATCTGGCGGAGGGGAGTGAGCAGTTCTTC. This translates into CASSPRHLAEGSEQFF.

The chain combines TRBV30 with TRBJ2-1, with 9 bases lining up with TRBD2. Germline assignment: CDR1 GTSNPN and CDR2 SVGIG (reference sequence). The ends lost 2 bases at V and 6 bases at J; junction bases unmatched: 5. CDR3 length equals 14 residues. The CDR3 sequence: CAWSPGLAGNEQFF. The CDR3 DNA is TGTGCCTGGAGTCCGGGACTAGCTGGCAATGAGCAGTTCTTC.

This chain links TRBV5-1 with TRBJ2-7, with 7 bases identical to TRBD2. Unmatched junction bases numbered 11, after V lost 2 bases and J lost 3 bases. CDR1 and CDR2 from the germline V gene are SGHRS and YFSETQ. This CDR3 region has 16 residues. The chain's CDR3 is CASSFTSAQRNYEQYF. In DNA, the CDR3 is TGCGCCAGCAGCTTTACTAGCGCGCAAAGAAACTACGAGCAGTACTTC.

In regard to this clone: The same CDR3 can be traced to other DNA sequences in this sample. V usage is TRBV5-1 and J usage is TRBJ1-5; 7 bases align to TRBD1. Germline-derived CDR1 and CDR2 are SGHRS and YFSETQ. The CDR3 is 14 amino acids. J was trimmed by 7 bases and V by 0 bases; bases with no gene match: 4. The CDR3 region is CASSLGQGTQPQHF. The CDR3 bases are TGCGCCAGCAGCTTGGGACAGGGAACGCAGCCCCAGCATTTT. The entire variable domain, with the rest obtained from reference TRBV5-1 and TRBJ1-5, is as follows: KAGVTQTPRYLIKTRGQQVTLSCSPISGHRSVSWYQQTPGQGLQFLFEYFSETQRNKGNFPGRFSGRQFSNSRSEMNVSTLELGDSALYLCASSLGQGTQPQHFGDGTRLSIL.

V is TRBV5-6 and J is TRBJ2-7, with D possibly TRBD2 on 5 matching bases. V was cut by 0 bases and J by 0 bases, with 7 bases left in between. This CDR3 is 14 amino acids long. Germline assignment: CDR1 SGHDT and CDR2 YYEEEE. The CDR3 protein is CASSLVGDSYEQYF. As DNA, the CDR3 is TGTGCCAGCAGCTTGGTCGGGGACTCCTACGAGCAGTACTTC. Looking up the rest from reference TRBV5-6 and TRBJ2-7 gives the full variable domain: DAGVTQSPTHLIKTRGQQVTLRCSPKSGHDTVSWYQQALGQGPQFIFQYYEEEERQRGNFPDRFSGHQFPNYSSELNVNALLLGDSALYLCASSLVGDSYEQYFGPGTRLTVT.

This rearrangement joins TRBV2 to TRBJ1-2; possibly TRBD1 for D (6 bases). CDR1 and CDR2 from the germline V gene are SNHLY and FYNNEI. The V and J ends lost 4 bases and 5 bases respectively, with 11 bases between them. The CDR3 runs 13 residues. This CDR3 is CASSVGQLYGYTF. CDR3 nucleotide sequence: TGTGCCAGCAGTGTGGGACAACTGTATGGCTACACCTTC.

This clone was detected only a few times. The chain is built from TRBV7-3 and TRBJ2-7, with 8 bases that match TRBD2. The CDR3 spans 14 residues. CDR1 and CDR2 (germline): SGHTA, FQGTGA. J was trimmed by 3 bases and V by 5 bases; bases with no gene match: 6. CDR3 nucleotide sequence: TGTGCCAGCAGCGTAGGGGCGGGAGGCTACGAGCAGTACTTC. This codes for CASSVGAGGYEQYF.

This clone was found a few times. The chain recombines TRBV25-1 with TRBJ2-7; 7 positions agree with TRBD1. Germline V gene lookup returns CDR1 MGHDK and CDR2 SYGVNS. The CDR3 is 15 amino acids. V trimming: 4 bases; J trimming: 1 base; junction bases outside the gene matches: 7. CDR3 in amino acids: CASSGDNRGSYEQYF. The DNA for the CDR3 is TGTGCCAGCAGTGGGGACAACAGGGGATCCTACGAGCAGTACTTC.

The chain combines TRBV7-2 with TRBJ1-1; 8 bases agree with TRBD1. The V and J ends lost 1 base and 2 bases, in that order; junction bases with no gene match: 9. The CDR3 consists of 17 residues. Germline values: CDR1 SGHTA, CDR2 FQGNSA. The CDR3 loop is CASSLVAGGSFNTEAFF. The DNA for the CDR3 is TGTGCCAGCAGCTTAGTGGCAGGGGGCTCGTTCAACACTGAAGCTTTCTTT.

V usage is TRBV27 and J usage is TRBJ2-7; 7 bases fit TRBD1. V was pared by 5 bases and J by 4 bases, with 8 bases of the junction left unmatched. Germline loops: CDR1 MNHEY, CDR2 SMNVEV (reference sequence). The CDR3 covers 14 residues. The CDR3 DNA sequence: TGTGCCAGCAGTCCAATACAGGGGTCGTACGAGCAGTACTTC. Its translation: CASSPIQGSYEQYF.

The V gene is TRBV6-6, the J gene TRBJ1-3; tentatively, D is TRBD1 (6 bases). The CDR3 covers 15 residues. V lost 5 bases to trimming and J lost 2 bases, with 13 bases between them. The germline V gene encodes CDR1 MNHNY and CDR2 SVGAGI (reference sequence). CDR3 protein: CASSTPGVAGNTIYF. CDR3 DNA sequence: TGTGCCAGCAGTACTCCAGGGGTAGCTGGAAACACCATATATTTT.